The 20 T cell receptor beta chains in this list originate from one sample, sequenced in a study of persistence of HIV-infected CD4 T cells. Their antigens remain unidentified. An overlapping HIV-1 Gag peptide pool stimulated these cells at roughly 1 ug/peptide/mL. Memory cells lacking CD40L and CD69 with high CD45RO were sorted. Sequencing used immunoSEQ version 4 in survey mode. Assay used: immunoSEQ multiplex PCR; TCRdb lists only in-frame clones, some missing. The repertoire has 30,000 to 45,000 clones, 80% to 85% of them found once; the top ten carry around 1%. The specimen was cultured CD4+ T cells from PBMCs, collected from a patient who received antiretroviral therapy. All receptors derive from an adult with HIV. The donor label of this sample is uncertain.

V is TRBV12-3 or TRBV12-4 and J is TRBJ1-2; no clear D. Between the trimmed V and J ends, which lost 3 bases and 7 bases, there was a span of 9 bases. The CDR3 spans 12 residues. The CDR3 spells CASSFKVSGYTF. The CDR3 DNA follows: TGTGCCAGCAGTTTCAAAGTGAGTGGCTACACCTTC.

The chain links TRBV5-1 to TRBJ2-2; no definite D call. CDR1 is SGHRS and CDR2 is YFSETQ in the germline V gene. V lost 5 bases and J 0 bases, leaving 11 bases between the germline ends. This CDR3 has 15 amino acids. The CDR3 nucleotides read TGCGCCAGCAGTTCCGACACCGCGAACACCGGGGAGCTGTTTTTT. Its translation: CASSSDTANTGELFF. Variable domain in full (rest from reference TRBV5-1 and TRBJ2-2): KAGVTQTPRYLIKTRGQQVTLSCSPISGHRSVSWYQQTPGQGLQFLFEYFSETQRNKGNFPGRFSGRQFSNSRSEMNVSTLELGDSALYLCASSSDTANTGELFFGEGSRLTVL.

The chain uses TRBV5-4 and TRBJ1-3; perhaps TRBD1 as D (5 bases). CDR3 length: 16 amino acids. Trimming shortened V by 5 bases and J by 4 bases, and 19 bases separated the two germline ends. Germline CDR1 reads SGHNT; CDR2 reads YYREEE (reference sequence). This chain's CDR3 is CASSSGQARQGNTIYF. CDR3 nucleotides: TGTGCCAGCAGTTCCGGCCAGGCCAGACAGGGAAACACCATATATTTT.

The chain joins TRBV4-2 to TRBJ1-5; 7 bases fit TRBD1. The CDR3 loop spans 15 amino acids. Germline assignment: CDR1 LGHNA and CDR2 YNFKEQ. The V and J ends lost 0 bases and 6 bases, in that order; junction bases with no gene match: 5. The CDR3 region is CASSQDRQGGQPQHF. In nucleotides, the CDR3 is TGTGCCAGCAGCCAAGATCGGCAGGGGGGTCAGCCCCAGCATTTT.

This clone has more than one count but fewer than ten. The chain's CDR3 is CASSSGGPGYTF. CDR3 sequence (DNA): TGTGCCAGCAGTTCCGGGGGGCCGGGCTACACCTTC. The rearrangement uses TRBV6-2 or TRBV6-3 and TRBJ1-2; TRBD1 might be the D (6 bases). The CDR3 runs to 12 residues. V was trimmed by 4 bases and J by 8 bases, leaving 11 bases between them. Per the germline V gene, CDR1 is MNHEY and CDR2 is SVGEGT.

V and J are TRBV5-1 and TRBJ1-6; D perhaps matches TRBD1 (6 bases). Trimming pared 3 bases from V and 6 bases from J, leaving 16 bases between. The CDR3 runs to 16 residues. Germline CDR1 and CDR2: SGHRS and YFSETQ. In nucleotides, the CDR3 is TGCGCCAGCAGCTCTCAAGTGACAGGTCCTAATTCACCCCTCCACTTT. This encodes CASSSQVTGPNSPLHF.

This clone has only one observation. V gene TRBV5-1 combines with J gene TRBJ1-2; D gene unclear. The length of the CDR3 is 13 residues. V was trimmed by 2 bases and J by 2 bases, leaving 7 bases between them. Germline V CDR1 and CDR2: SGHRS, YFSETQ. CDR3: CASSFDQNYGYTF. CDR3 DNA sequence: TGCGCCAGCAGCTTTGACCAAAACTATGGCTACACCTTC.

The V and J genes are TRBV19 and TRBJ1-5; 10 bases are a match to TRBD1. Losses at the gene ends were 5 bases for V and 2 bases for J; bases not matched to a gene: 12. CDR3 length: 18 residues. The germline gives CDR1 LNHDA, CDR2 SQIVND (reference sequence). For the CDR3, the DNA is TGTGCCAGTAGTGTACAAAAATGGACAGGGGGTGGCAATCAGCCCCAGCATTTT. Encoded protein: CASSVQKWTGGGNQPQHF. Full variable domain (missing parts from reference TRBV19 and TRBJ1-5): DGGITQSPKYLFRKEGQNVTLSCEQNLNHDAMYWYRQDPGQGLRLIYYSQIVNDFQKGDIAEGYSVSREKKESFPLTVTSAQKNPTAFYLCASSVQKWTGGGNQPQHFGDGTRLSIL.

The table lists this clone with a count of one. V and J are TRBV7-3 and TRBJ2-5; 8 bases align to TRBD1. This CDR3 is 15 amino acids long. With V trimmed by 3 bases and J by 1 base, 4 bases remained unmatched. Per the germline V gene, CDR1 is SGHTA and CDR2 is FQGTGA. This CDR3 is CASSFGQGSQETQYF. CDR3 coding DNA: TGTGCCAGCAGCTTTGGACAGGGATCCCAAGAGACCCAGTACTTC. Looking up the rest from reference TRBV7-3 and TRBJ2-5 gives the full variable domain: GAGVSQTPSNKVTEKGKYVELRCDPISGHTALYWYRQSLGQGPEFLIYFQGTGAADDSGLPNDRFFAVRPEGSVSTLKIQRTERGDSAVYLCASSFGQGSQETQYFGPGTRLLVL.

The chain is built from TRBV5-4 and TRBJ2-1, with 7 positions matching TRBD1. Trimming at V came to 4 bases and at J to 6 bases, leaving 1 base not matched to a gene. Germline V gene data show CDR1 as SGHNT and CDR2 as YYREEE (reference sequence). The CDR3 spans 12 residues. The CDR3 nucleotides read TGTGCCAGCAGCCGACAGGGCAATGAGCAGTTCTTC. Encoded protein: CASSRQGNEQFF.

CDR3 in amino acids: CASRAGTGKNQPQHF. CDR3 DNA: TGTGCCAGTAGAGCCGGGACCGGTAAGAATCAGCCCCAGCATTTT. This rearrangement joins TRBV19 to TRBJ1-5, with D perhaps TRBD1 (5 bases). The V gene's germline CDR1 is LNHDA and CDR2 SQIVND (reference sequence). Deletions cut 6 bases from V and 4 bases from J, with 16 bases between. The CDR3 consists of 15 residues.

J is TRBJ1-2 and V is TRBV2; D gene ambiguous. CDR3 length: 12 amino acids. Germline V gene lookup returns CDR1 SNHLY and CDR2 FYNNEI. V was trimmed by 1 base and J by 7 bases, leaving 7 bases between them. The CDR3 coding sequence is TGTGCCAGCAGTGAAGGACATCGTGGCTACACCTTC. Its translation is CASSEGHRGYTF.

The CDR3 DNA reads as TGTGCCACCAGTGATGGTGGACTAGGGACAGATACGCAGTATTTT. It yields the protein CATSDGGLGTDTQYF. The V gene is TRBV24-1, the J gene TRBJ2-3, with 7 bases lining up with TRBD2. V dropped 3 bases and J dropped 3; count of bases not matched to a gene: 5. CDR3 length: 15 amino acids. Looked up from germline, CDR1 is KGHDR and CDR2 is SFDVKD.

The chain joins TRBV7-9 to TRBJ2-1; 9 nucleotides align to TRBD1. Germline V lookup: CDR1 SEHNR, CDR2 FQNEAQ (reference sequence). CDR3 length: 14 residues. After removal of 4 bases from V and 7 bases from J, the junction contained 5 bases not matched to a gene. The CDR3 DNA sequence: TGTGCCAGCAGCTCTTCGGGACAGGGTAATGAGCAGTTCTTC. Residues: CASSSSGQGNEQFF.

Here the CDR3 reads CASSGTTPEQFF. DNA of the CDR3: TGTGCCAGCAGCGGAACCACCCCGGAGCAGTTCTTC. This sequence joins TRBV3-1 (or the pseudogene TRBV3-2) and TRBJ2-1; no clear D. CDR3 length: 12 amino acids. V was pared by 5 bases and J by 10 bases, with 12 bases between. Germline V lookup: CDR1 LGHDT, CDR2 YNNKEL (reference sequence).

The V call is TRBV19, the J call TRBJ2-1; 7 positions agree with TRBD1. The junction had 2 bases not matched to a gene; V was cut back by 5 bases and J by 7 bases. Germline CDR1 LNHDA, CDR2 SQIVND (reference sequence). The CDR3 covers 12 residues. In DNA form, the CDR3 reads TGTGCCAGTAGTCTGACAGGGAATGAGCAGTTCTTC. Translating it yields CASSLTGNEQFF.

The CDR3 spells CAISDGKGASDTQYF. The CDR3 DNA follows: TGTGCCATCAGTGATGGGAAGGGGGCCTCAGATACGCAGTATTTT. The rearrangement links TRBV10-3 to TRBJ2-3; 7 bases agree with TRBD1. The CDR3 is 15 residues long. CDR1 and CDR2 from the germline V gene are ENHRY and SYGVKD. V shed 3 bases, J shed 4 bases, and the junction held 7 bases outside the gene matches.

This chain uses TRBV5-8 with TRBJ1-2; D not certain. CDR3 length: 14 amino acids. The V and J ends lost 4 bases and 6 bases respectively, with 16 bases between them. CDR1 is SGHTS, CDR2 YDEGEE, per germline. The CDR3 loop reads CASSIRQRANGYTF. CDR3 nucleotide sequence: TGTGCCAGCAGCATCAGACAACGGGCCAATGGCTACACCTTC. The variable domain in full, completed from reference TRBV5-8 and TRBJ1-2, reads EAGVTQSPTHLIKTRGQQATLRCSPISGHTSVYWYQQALGLGLQFLLWYDEGEERNRGNFPPRFSGRQFPNYSSELNVNALELEDSALYLCASSIRQRANGYTFGSGTRLTVV.

The chain has TRBV6-5 and TRBJ2-5; weak D call: TRBD2 (5 bases). The CDR3 consists of 12 residues. With 10 bases removed from V and 2 bases from J, the gap between germline ends came to 11 bases. The germline CDR1 and CDR2 sequences are MNHEY and SVGAGI. CDR3 in DNA: TGTGCCACTCTGGACTCTCAAGAGACCCAGTACTTC. Translation: CATLDSQETQYF.

By share of the sample, this clone is medium-sized (0.01 to 0.1%). Other nucleotide sequences from this sample produce the same CDR3. The chain employs TRBV15 and TRBJ1-2; maybe TRBD1 (6 bases). CDR1 LNHNV and CDR2 YYDKDF come from the germline V gene (reference sequence). The V and J ends lost 5 bases and 5 bases respectively, with 12 bases between them. The CDR3 totals 13 residues. CDR3 sequence: CATSRGQQYGYTF. As DNA, the CDR3 is TGTGCCACCAGCCGAGGACAGCAATATGGCTACACCTTC.